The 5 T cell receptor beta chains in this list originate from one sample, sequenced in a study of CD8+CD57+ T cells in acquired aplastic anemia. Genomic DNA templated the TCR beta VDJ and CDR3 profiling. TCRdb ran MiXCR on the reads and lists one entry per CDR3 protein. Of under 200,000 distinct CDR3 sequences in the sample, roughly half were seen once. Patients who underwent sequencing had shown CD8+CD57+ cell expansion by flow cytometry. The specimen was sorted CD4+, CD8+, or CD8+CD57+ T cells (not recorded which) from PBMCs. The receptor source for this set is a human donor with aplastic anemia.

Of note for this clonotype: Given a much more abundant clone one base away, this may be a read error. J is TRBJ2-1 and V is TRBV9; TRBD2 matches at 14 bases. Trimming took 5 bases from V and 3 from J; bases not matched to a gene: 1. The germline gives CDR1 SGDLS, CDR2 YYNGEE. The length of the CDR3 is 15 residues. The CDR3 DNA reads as TGTGCCAGCAGAGGGACTAGCGGGAGCTACAATGAGCAGTTCTTC. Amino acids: CASRGTSGSYNEQFF.

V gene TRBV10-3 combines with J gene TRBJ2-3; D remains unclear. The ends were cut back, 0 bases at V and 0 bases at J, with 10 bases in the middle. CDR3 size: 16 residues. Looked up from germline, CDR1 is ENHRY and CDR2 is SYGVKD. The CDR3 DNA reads TGTGCCATCAGTGAGTCTGAAATCTATAGCACAGATACGCAGTATTTT. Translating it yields CAISESEIYSTDTQYF.

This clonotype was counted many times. The CDR3 nucleotides read TGTGCCAGCAGCTTAGCCCTAGCGGTTCGTTCCTACGAGCAGTACTTC. It yields the protein CASSLALAVRSYEQYF. The J gene is TRBJ2-7, the V gene TRBV7-8; 7 positions match TRBD2. Losses at the gene ends were 0 bases for V and 1 base for J; bases not matched to a gene: 6. The germline V gene has CDR1 SGHVS and CDR2 FQNEAQ. The CDR3 totals 16 residues.

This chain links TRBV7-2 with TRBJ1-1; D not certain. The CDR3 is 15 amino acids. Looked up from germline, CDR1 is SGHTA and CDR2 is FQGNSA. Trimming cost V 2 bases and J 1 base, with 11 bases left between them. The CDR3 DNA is TGTGCCAGCAGCTTAAAAGGGATGACGAACACTGAAGCTTTCTTT. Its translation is CASSLKGMTNTEAFF. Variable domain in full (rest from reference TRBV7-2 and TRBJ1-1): GAGVSQSPSNKVTEKGKDVELRCDPISGHTALYWYRQSLGQGLEFLIYFQGNSAPDKSGLPSDRFSAERTGGSVSTLTIQRTQQEDSAVYLCASSLKGMTNTEAFFGQGTRLTVV.

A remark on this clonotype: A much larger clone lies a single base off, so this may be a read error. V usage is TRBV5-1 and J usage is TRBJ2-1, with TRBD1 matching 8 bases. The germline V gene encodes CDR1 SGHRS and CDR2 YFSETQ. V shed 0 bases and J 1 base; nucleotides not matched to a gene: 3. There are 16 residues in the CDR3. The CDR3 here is CASSLAGDRSYNEQFF. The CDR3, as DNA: TGCGCCAGCAGCTTGGCTGGGGACAGGTCCTACAATGAGCAGTTCTTC.